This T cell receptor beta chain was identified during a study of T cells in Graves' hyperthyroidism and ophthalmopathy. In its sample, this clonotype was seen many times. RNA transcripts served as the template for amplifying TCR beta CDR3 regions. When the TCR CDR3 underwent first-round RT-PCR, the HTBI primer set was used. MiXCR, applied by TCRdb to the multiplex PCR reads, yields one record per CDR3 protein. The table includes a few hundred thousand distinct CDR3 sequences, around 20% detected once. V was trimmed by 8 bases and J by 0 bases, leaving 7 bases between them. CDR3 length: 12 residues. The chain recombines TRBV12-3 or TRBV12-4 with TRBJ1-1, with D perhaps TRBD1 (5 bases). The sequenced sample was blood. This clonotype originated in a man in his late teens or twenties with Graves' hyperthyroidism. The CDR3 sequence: CASGHLNTEAFF. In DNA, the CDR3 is TGTGCCAGCGGACATTTGAACACTGAAGCTTTCTTT.